The 22 T cell receptor beta chains presented below share a single source sample, sequenced in a study of cytomegalovirus exposure and HLA in healthy donors (dated by TCRdb to the late 2010s). Library method: the immunoSEQ multiplex PCR assay. For the multiplex PCR, a mixture combining 60 forward primers for TCR Vbeta segments and 13 reverse primers for TCR Jbeta segments was used. Held by TCRdb, this immuneACCESS table contains in-frame sequences only and omits some clones. Under half of the omission traces to an unresolved V gene where checked; the cause of the rest is unknown. Present in this sample are tens of thousands of clones, around 78% of which were seen just once. The ten largest clones take up 6.3% of the sample. The sequencing input was PBMCs. The receptors were sampled from a man aged 50-59 years in good health and CMV-seronegative.

The gene calls are TRBV6-5 and TRBJ1-5, with D possibly TRBD1 on 5 matching bases. The V gene's germline CDR1 is MNHEY and CDR2 SVGAGI. The germline V and J ends were trimmed by 10 bases and 2 bases, with 15 bases remaining between them. CDR3 length: 14 amino acids. The CDR3 is CATREQGGNQPQHF. The CDR3 DNA reads TGTGCCACCCGGGAGCAGGGCGGCAATCAGCCCCAGCATTTT.

This clone was counted between two and nine times. The chain has TRBV19 and TRBJ1-2; D perhaps matches TRBD1 (5 bases). Trimming removed 5 bases from V and 2 bases from J, with 9 bases in between. The CDR3 is made up of 13 amino acids. Germline V lookup: CDR1 LNHDA, CDR2 SQIVND (reference sequence). The CDR3 is CASSQGANYGYTF. CDR3 nucleotide sequence: TGTGCCAGTAGTCAAGGGGCCAACTATGGCTACACCTTC.

This clone appeared a few times. The chain combines TRBV5-4 with TRBJ1-2, with unresolved D. CDR3 length: 13 amino acids. Trimming stripped 5 bases from V and 2 bases from J, with 10 bases between. Germline values: CDR1 SGHNT, CDR2 YYREEE (reference sequence). The CDR3 nucleotides read TGTGCCAGCAGTAACCAGTGGAACTATGGCTACACCTTC. This sequence encodes CASSNQWNYGYTF.

The gene calls are TRBV2 and TRBJ2-1; D gene uncertain. The ends were cut back, 7 bases at V and 4 bases at J, with 8 bases in the middle. The germline CDR1 and CDR2 sequences are SNHLY and FYNNEI. The CDR3 has 12 residues. CDR3 region: CASIAIYNEQFF. CDR3 nucleotide sequence: TGTGCCAGCATCGCGATATACAATGAGCAGTTCTTC. Combining the CDR3 with reference TRBV2 and TRBJ2-1 gives the whole variable domain EPEVTQTPSHQVTQMGQEVILRCVPISNHLYFYWYRQILGQKVEFLVSFYNNEISEKSEIFDDQFSVERPDGSNFTLKIRSTKLEDSAMYFCASIAIYNEQFFGPGTRLTVL.

The chain links TRBV5-8 to TRBJ1-3, with 7 positions matching TRBD1. The germline V gene encodes CDR1 SGHTS and CDR2 YDEGEE. V shed 3 bases, J shed 0 bases, and the junction held 3 bases outside the gene matches. This CDR3 is built from 15 residues. CDR3 residues: CASSSGQRSGNTIYF. CDR3 coding DNA: TGTGCCAGCAGCTCGGGACAGCGCTCTGGAAACACCATATATTTT.

The chain combines TRBV28 with TRBJ1-1; 7 positions match TRBD1. The germline gives CDR1 MDHEN, CDR2 SYDVKM. This CDR3 has 14 residues. The V segment lost 2 bases and the J segment 5 bases; nucleotides outside the gene matches: 5. This CDR3 reads CASSLDRAGTEAFF. DNA of the CDR3: TGTGCCAGCAGTTTAGACAGGGCCGGGACTGAAGCTTTCTTT.

CDR3 nucleotide sequence: TGTGCCAGCTCTTTTATGAACACTGAAGCTTTCTTT. Encoded protein: CASSFMNTEAFF. The gene calls are TRBV11-2 and TRBJ1-1, with unresolved D. CDR1 SGHAT and CDR2 FQNNGV come from the germline V gene. The V and J ends lost 8 bases and 0 bases respectively, with 7 bases between them. CDR3 size: 12 residues.

The chain couples TRBV7-8 to TRBJ1-5, with 7 bases aligning to TRBD1. Germline loops: CDR1 SGHVS, CDR2 FQNEAQ. CDR3 length: 16 amino acids. V shed 5 bases, J shed 0 bases, and the junction held 7 bases outside the gene matches. CDR3 in amino acids: CASSLMGQTSNQPQHF. In DNA, the CDR3 is TGTGCCAGCAGCCTAATGGGACAGACTAGCAATCAGCCCCAGCATTTT. Full variable domain (missing parts from reference TRBV7-8 and TRBJ1-5): GAGVSQSPRYKVAKRGQDVALRCDPISGHVSLFWYQQALGQGPEFLTYFQNEAQLDKSGLPSDRFFAERPEGSVSTLKIQRTQQEDSAVYLCASSLMGQTSNQPQHFGDGTRLSIL.

The chain carries TRBV11-2 and TRBJ1-2, with TRBD1 identical over 9 bases. There are 15 residues in the CDR3. Trimming removed 5 bases from V and 3 bases from J; junction bases left unmatched: 7. The germline CDR1 and CDR2 sequences are SGHAT and FQNNGV. CDR3 loop: CASSLTGGKDYGYTF. The CDR3 nucleotides read TGTGCCAGCAGCCTTACAGGGGGCAAAGACTATGGCTACACCTTC. Supplemented by reference TRBV11-2 and TRBJ1-2, the full variable domain reads EAGVAQSPRYKIIEKRQSVAFWCNPISGHATLYWYQQILGQGPKLLIQFQNNGVVDDSQLPKDRFSAERLKGVDSTLKIQPAKLEDSAVYLCASSLTGGKDYGYTFGSGTRLTVV.

The V and J genes are TRBV6-1 and TRBJ2-7, with 7 bases matching TRBD2. V shed 6 bases, J shed 6 bases, and the junction held 8 bases outside the gene matches. CDR1 is MNHNS and CDR2 is SASEGT in the germline V gene. CDR3 length: 13 amino acids. The CDR3 sequence: CASSGLVGGEQYF. The CDR3 DNA follows: TGTGCCAGCAGCGGACTAGTGGGCGGCGAGCAGTACTTC.

The chain couples TRBV5-4 to TRBJ2-7, with 7 bases identical to TRBD1. Germline CDR1 and CDR2: SGHNT and YYREEE (reference sequence). V dropped 4 bases and J dropped 3; count of bases not matched to a gene: 7. CDR3 size: 14 residues. Here the CDR3 reads CASSSRDSRYEQYF. CDR3 DNA: TGTGCCAGCAGCAGCCGGGACAGTCGCTACGAGCAGTACTTC.

The chain combines TRBV7-2 with TRBJ2-7, with 9 bases that match TRBD1. The CDR3 is 15 amino acids. CDR1 and CDR2 (germline): SGHTA, FQGNSA. J was trimmed by 5 bases and V by 2 bases; bases with no gene match: 7. The DNA for the CDR3 is TGTGCCAGCAGCTTATTACCGGGACAGGGCCACGAGCAGTACTTC. This sequence encodes CASSLLPGQGHEQYF. The full variable domain, with the rest looked up from reference TRBV7-2 and TRBJ2-7, is GAGVSQSPSNKVTEKGKDVELRCDPISGHTALYWYRQSLGQGLEFLIYFQGNSAPDKSGLPSDRFSAERTGGSVSTLTIQRTQQEDSAVYLCASSLLPGQGHEQYFGPGTRLTVT.

The chain is built from TRBV30 and TRBJ1-6, with TRBD1 matching 8 bases. CDR1 is GTSNPN and CDR2 is SVGIG in the germline V gene (reference sequence). V lost 3 bases to trimming and J lost 0 bases; unmatched junction nucleotides: 7. CDR3 size: 17 residues. The chain's CDR3 is CAWRERQGSSYNSPLHF. The CDR3, as DNA: TGTGCCTGGAGGGAACGACAGGGGAGCTCCTATAATTCACCCCTCCACTTT.

The rearrangement uses TRBV11-2 and TRBJ2-7; D might be TRBD1 (5 bases). This CDR3 is built from 18 residues. V lost 0 bases and J 7 bases, leaving 25 bases between the germline ends. Germline lookup yields CDR1 SGHAT and CDR2 FQNNGV. The CDR3 protein is CASSLDEGVYRANREQYF. The CDR3 region has the DNA TGTGCCAGCAGCTTAGATGAAGGGGTGTACAGAGCCAACAGGGAGCAGTACTTC.

V usage is TRBV21-1 and J usage is TRBJ2-7; the D call in the table, TRBD1, was not verified against the DNA. TRBV21-1 is recorded as a pseudogene. The length of the CDR3 is 10 residues. In DNA, the CDR3 is TGTGCCAGCCACACCTACGAGCAGTACTTC. Its translation: CASHTYEQYF.

This clone was detected once. The chain couples TRBV6-5 to TRBJ1-1; possibly TRBD1 for D (6 bases). The germline V gene encodes CDR1 MNHEY and CDR2 SVGAGI. V gave up 2 bases and J gave up 8 bases, with 9 bases separating them. The CDR3 extends over 12 amino acids. CDR3 region: CASSYGTLEAFF. CDR3 bases: TGTGCCAGCAGTTACGGGACACTCGAAGCTTTCTTT.

Notes on this clone: One end of the junction varies from germline; a read error may be responsible. The chain carries TRBV7-9 and TRBJ1-1; D may be TRBD1 (5 bases). The germline V gene has CDR1 SEHNR and CDR2 FQNEAQ (reference sequence). This CDR3 is built from 12 residues. Written as DNA, the CDR3 is TGTACCAGCAGCTTAGGGACCGTTGACAGTGGCTTT. Its translation: CTSSLGTVDSGF.

V and J are TRBV4-3 and TRBJ1-1, with no clear D. Germline CDR1 LGHNA, CDR2 YSLEER. The V end lost 1 base, the J end lost 0 bases, and 3 bases lay between the germline ends. The CDR3 totals 13 residues. The CDR3 loop is CASSQVVNTEAFF. In DNA form, the CDR3 reads TGCGCCAGCAGCCAAGTAGTGAACACTGAAGCTTTCTTT.

The chain couples TRBV5-1 to TRBJ1-2; D may be TRBD1 (6 bases). The CDR3 consists of 14 residues. V was pared by 0 bases and J by 6 bases, with 12 bases between. Germline lookup yields CDR1 SGHRS and CDR2 YFSETQ. The CDR3 nucleotides are TGCGCCAGCAGCTTGGGAGGACAGATTAATGGCTACACCTTC. This gives the protein CASSLGGQINGYTF.

This clone has more than one count but fewer than ten. V usage is TRBV18 and J usage is TRBJ1-5, with TRBD1 matching over 7 bases. Germline values: CDR1 KGHSH, CDR2 LQKENI. V was pared by 3 bases and J by 9 bases, with 11 bases of the junction left unmatched. The CDR3 length is 15 residues. The CDR3 here is CASSPWDSADRPQHF. CDR3 nucleotide sequence: TGTGCCAGCTCACCTTGGGACAGCGCCGATCGGCCCCAGCATTTT.

This clone was found a few times. J is TRBJ2-1 and V is TRBV4-1; D possibly corresponds to TRBD2 (7 bases). V lost 4 bases to trimming and J lost 4 bases, with 14 bases between them. This CDR3 spans 15 amino acids. Germline V CDR1 and CDR2: MGHRA, YSYEKL. The CDR3 nucleotides read TGCGCCAGCAGCCCGGGGGGCCCTCTTTACAATGAGCAGTTCTTC. Protein product: CASSPGGPLYNEQFF.

The table lists this clone with a count of one. The chain employs TRBV28 and TRBJ2-7, with TRBD2 as a possible D gene (7 bases). V lost 3 bases to trimming and J lost 5 bases, with 17 bases between them. CDR1 and CDR2 from the germline V gene are MDHEN and SYDVKM. The CDR3 loop spans 15 amino acids. CDR3: CASSLGGPGANEQYF. The CDR3 nucleotides read TGTGCCAGCAGTTTGGGGGGGCCGGGGGCCAACGAGCAGTACTTC.